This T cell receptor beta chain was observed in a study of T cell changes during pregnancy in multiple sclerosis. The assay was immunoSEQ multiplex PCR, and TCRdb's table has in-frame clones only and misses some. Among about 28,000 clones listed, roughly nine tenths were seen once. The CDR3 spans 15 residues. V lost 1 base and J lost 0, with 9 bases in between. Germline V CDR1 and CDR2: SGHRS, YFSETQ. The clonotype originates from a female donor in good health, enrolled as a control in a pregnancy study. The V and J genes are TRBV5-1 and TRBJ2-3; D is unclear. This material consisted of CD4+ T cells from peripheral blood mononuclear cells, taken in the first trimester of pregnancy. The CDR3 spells CASSLLPESTDTQYF. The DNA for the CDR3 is TGCGCCAGCAGCTTGCTACCGGAGAGCACAGATACGCAGTATTTT. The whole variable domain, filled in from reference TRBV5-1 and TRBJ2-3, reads KAGVTQTPRYLIKTRGQQVTLSCSPISGHRSVSWYQQTPGQGLQFLFEYFSETQRNKGNFPGRFSGRQFSNSRSEMNVSTLELGDSALYLCASSLLPESTDTQYFGPGTRLTVL.